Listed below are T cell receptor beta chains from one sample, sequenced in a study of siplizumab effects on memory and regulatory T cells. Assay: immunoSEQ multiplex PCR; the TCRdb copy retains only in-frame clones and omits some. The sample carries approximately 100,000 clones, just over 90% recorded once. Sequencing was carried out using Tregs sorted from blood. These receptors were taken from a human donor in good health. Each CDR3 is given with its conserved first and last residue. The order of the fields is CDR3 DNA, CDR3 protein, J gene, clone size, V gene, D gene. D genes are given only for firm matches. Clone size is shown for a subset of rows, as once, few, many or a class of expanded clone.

cdr3_nt: TGTGCCAGCAGCCCGGGGAGGAGAGAGACCCAGTACTTC
cdr3_aa: CASSPGRRETQYF
j_call: TRBJ2-5
clone_size: once
v_call: TRBV7-2
d_call: NA

cdr3_nt: TGTGCCAGCACTAAGGGCCTCTGGGGCTACACCTTC
cdr3_aa: CASTKGLWGYTF
j_call: TRBJ1-2
clone_size: once
v_call: TRBV2
d_call: NA

cdr3_nt: TGTGCCAGCAGCTCGTATGGTCACACTGAAGCTTTCTTT
cdr3_aa: CASSSYGHTEAFF
j_call: TRBJ1-1
clone_size: NA
v_call: TRBV6-6
d_call: NA

cdr3_nt: TGTGCCAGCAGTTATATCCAGGGTGGGAGTGAGCAGTTCTTC
cdr3_aa: CASSYIQGGSEQFF
j_call: TRBJ2-1
clone_size: NA
v_call: TRBV6-6
d_call: NA

cdr3_nt: TGCAGCGCCCCCGGGGGGGGGACTAACTATGGCTACACCTTC
cdr3_aa: CSAPGGGTNYGYTF
j_call: TRBJ1-2
clone_size: NA
v_call: TRBV29-1
d_call: NA

cdr3_nt: TGTGCTAGTGGACCGGGACAGGGAAATCAGCCCCAGCATTTT
cdr3_aa: CASGPGQGNQPQHF
j_call: TRBJ1-5
clone_size: NA
v_call: TRBV12-5
d_call: TRBD1

cdr3_nt: TGTGCTAGTGGTTTGGTACGGGGCAATGAGCAGTTCTTC
cdr3_aa: CASGLVRGNEQFF
j_call: TRBJ2-1
clone_size: NA
v_call: TRBV12-5
d_call: NA

cdr3_nt: TGTGCCATCAGGGGACAGGGCGCTTCCTACGAGCAGTACTTC
cdr3_aa: CAIRGQGASYEQYF
j_call: TRBJ2-7
clone_size: NA
v_call: TRBV10-3
d_call: TRBD1

cdr3_nt: TGTGCCAGCAGCCCAGGGGGGACGGACTACAATGAGCAGTTCTTC
cdr3_aa: CASSPGGTDYNEQFF
j_call: TRBJ2-1
clone_size: NA
v_call: TRBV7-9
d_call: NA

cdr3_nt: TGTGCCACCAGCAAACGAATTAGCGGGAGTCTCTACAATGAGCAGTTCTTC
cdr3_aa: CATSKRISGSLYNEQFF
j_call: TRBJ2-1
clone_size: NA
v_call: TRBV15
d_call: TRBD2

cdr3_nt: TGTGCCAGCAGCACCGGCCCTGGGAGGAACGAGCAGTACTTC
cdr3_aa: CASSTGPGRNEQYF
j_call: TRBJ2-7
clone_size: NA
v_call: TRBV7-3
d_call: NA

cdr3_nt: TGTGCCAGCAGCCCGCCGGTCTCCTACGAGCAGTACTTC
cdr3_aa: CASSPPVSYEQYF
j_call: TRBJ2-7
clone_size: NA
v_call: TRBV5-8
d_call: NA

cdr3_nt: TGTGCCAGCAGCAATCGGGGGATTAGGACTGAAGCTTTCTTT
cdr3_aa: CASSNRGIRTEAFF
j_call: TRBJ1-1
clone_size: NA
v_call: TRBV9
d_call: NA

cdr3_nt: TGTGCCAGCAGTGACGGGCCAGGGGGAGCTTTCTTT
cdr3_aa: CASSDGPGGAFF
j_call: TRBJ1-1
clone_size: once
v_call: TRBV25-1
d_call: TRBD1

cdr3_nt: TGTGCCAGCAGCTTGTGGTCGTCCTCCGGGGAGACCCAGTACTTC
cdr3_aa: CASSLWSSSGETQYF
j_call: TRBJ2-5
clone_size: NA
v_call: TRBV5-4
d_call: NA

cdr3_nt: TGTGCCAGCAGTGACTCTGGGGCCAACGTCCTGACTTTC
cdr3_aa: CASSDSGANVLTF
j_call: TRBJ2-6
clone_size: NA
v_call: TRBV11-3
d_call: NA

cdr3_nt: TGCGCCAGCAGCCCGGACAGGGGAGGTCAGCCCCAGCATTTT
cdr3_aa: CASSPDRGGQPQHF
j_call: TRBJ1-5
clone_size: NA
v_call: TRBV5-1
d_call: TRBD1

cdr3_nt: TGTGCCATCAAAAAGGGGGTGGGAGAGACCCAGTACTTC
cdr3_aa: CAIKKGVGETQYF
j_call: TRBJ2-5
clone_size: NA
v_call: TRBV10-3
d_call: NA

cdr3_nt: TGCGCCAGCAGCCAAGACCGGACCCTCGATCAGCCCCAGCATTTT
cdr3_aa: CASSQDRTLDQPQHF
j_call: TRBJ1-5
clone_size: NA
v_call: TRBV4-1
d_call: NA

cdr3_nt: TGTGCCAGCAGCTTGGGACAGGGTGAATATCAGCCCCAGCATTTT
cdr3_aa: CASSLGQGEYQPQHF
j_call: TRBJ1-5
clone_size: NA
v_call: TRBV11-2
d_call: TRBD1

cdr3_nt: TGTGCCAGCAGCTCGTATGGACAGGGCGGAGAAAAACTGTTTTTT
cdr3_aa: CASSSYGQGGEKLFF
j_call: TRBJ1-4
clone_size: few
v_call: TRBV13
d_call: TRBD1

cdr3_nt: TGTGCCTGGAGTGTACGGCGGGTTTCCTACGAGCAGTACTTC
cdr3_aa: CAWSVRRVSYEQYF
j_call: TRBJ2-7
clone_size: NA
v_call: TRBV30
d_call: NA

cdr3_nt: TGTGCCAGCAGCCTGACCGTCCGCTACGAGCAGTACTTC
cdr3_aa: CASSLTVRYEQYF
j_call: TRBJ2-7
clone_size: NA
v_call: TRBV14
d_call: NA

cdr3_nt: TGTGCCAGCAGCCAAGGGAGGGGACACCAATCCGAGCAGTACTTC
cdr3_aa: CASSQGRGHQSEQYF
j_call: TRBJ2-7
clone_size: NA
v_call: TRBV4-2
d_call: NA

cdr3_nt: TGTGCCAGCAGTTACGGGCCGAACTATGGCTACACCTTC
cdr3_aa: CASSYGPNYGYTF
j_call: TRBJ1-2
clone_size: NA
v_call: TRBV6-5
d_call: NA

cdr3_nt: TGTGCCAGCAGTTTAGCGAGGGGCACTGAAGCTTTCTTT
cdr3_aa: CASSLARGTEAFF
j_call: TRBJ1-1
clone_size: NA
v_call: TRBV28
d_call: NA

cdr3_nt: TGTGCCAGCAGTGTGATTCCGGCCCTCGTAGCGCCGGAGTTCTTC
cdr3_aa: CASSVIPALVAPEFF
j_call: TRBJ2-1
clone_size: NA
v_call: TRBV2
d_call: NA

cdr3_nt: TGCAGTGCTAGAGTCGGGGATACGCAGTATTTT
cdr3_aa: CSARVGDTQYF
j_call: TRBJ2-3
clone_size: NA
v_call: TRBV20-1
d_call: NA

cdr3_nt: TGTGCCAGCAGGACGAGCTGGGGGGCCAACGTCCTGACTTTC
cdr3_aa: CASRTSWGANVLTF
j_call: TRBJ2-6
clone_size: NA
v_call: TRBV28
d_call: NA

cdr3_nt: TGTGCCAGTAGTATAGACAGCACCACCGGGGAGCTGTTTTTT
cdr3_aa: CASSIDSTTGELFF
j_call: TRBJ2-2
clone_size: once
v_call: TRBV19
d_call: NA

cdr3_nt: TGTGCCATCAGTGGTCGATTAGGGACAGGGGAAGGGGAGCTGTTTTTT
cdr3_aa: CAISGRLGTGEGELFF
j_call: TRBJ2-2
clone_size: few
v_call: TRBV10-3
d_call: TRBD1

cdr3_nt: TGTGCCAGCAGTCCACAACCCTGGGAGCAGTACTTC
cdr3_aa: CASSPQPWEQYF
j_call: TRBJ2-7
clone_size: NA
v_call: TRBV6-5
d_call: NA

cdr3_nt: TGTGCCAGCAGCTTAGTCCCGGGGACACAGGGCCATACGCAGTATTTT
cdr3_aa: CASSLVPGTQGHTQYF
j_call: TRBJ2-3
clone_size: NA
v_call: TRBV11-2
d_call: NA

cdr3_nt: TGTGCCAGCAGTGATTATGGGGGTGGGGGTTCCACAGATACGCAGTATTTT
cdr3_aa: CASSDYGGGGSTDTQYF
j_call: TRBJ2-3
clone_size: NA
v_call: TRBV6-1
d_call: NA

cdr3_nt: TGTGCCAGCAGCTTAGGTCAGGGGAATGAAAAACTGTTTTTT
cdr3_aa: CASSLGQGNEKLFF
j_call: TRBJ1-4
clone_size: once
v_call: TRBV7-9
d_call: NA